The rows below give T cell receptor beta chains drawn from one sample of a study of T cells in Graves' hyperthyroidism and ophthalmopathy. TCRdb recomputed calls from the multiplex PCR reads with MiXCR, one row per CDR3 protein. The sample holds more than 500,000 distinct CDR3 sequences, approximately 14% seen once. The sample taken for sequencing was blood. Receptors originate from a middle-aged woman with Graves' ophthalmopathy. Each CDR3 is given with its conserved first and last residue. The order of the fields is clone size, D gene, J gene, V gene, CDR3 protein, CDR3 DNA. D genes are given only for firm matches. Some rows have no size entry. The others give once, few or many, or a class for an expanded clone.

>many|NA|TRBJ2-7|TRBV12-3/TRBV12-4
CASSPDGEDYEQYF
TGTGCCAGCAGTCCCGACGGGGAAGACTACGAGCAGTACTTC
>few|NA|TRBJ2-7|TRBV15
CATSRVRDSPYEQYF
TGTGCCACCAGCAGAGTCCGGGACTCCCCCTACGAGCAGTACTTC
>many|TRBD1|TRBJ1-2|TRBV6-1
CASGMEGAGGYTF
TGTGCCAGCGGGATGGAGGGGGCAGGTGGCTACACCTTC
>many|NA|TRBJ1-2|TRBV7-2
CASSPDTGYGYTF
TGTGCCAGCAGCCCGGACACGGGATATGGCTACACCTTC
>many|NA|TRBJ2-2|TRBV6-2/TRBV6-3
CASSNPVPGELFF
TGTGCCAGCAGTAACCCGGTACCCGGGGAGCTGTTTTTT
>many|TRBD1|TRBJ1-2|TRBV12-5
CASGLTFPGQLRHGYTF
TGTGCTAGTGGTTTGACTTTCCCGGGACAGCTCAGACATGGCTACACCTTC
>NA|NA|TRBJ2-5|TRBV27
CASTHGETQYF
TGTGCCAGCACCCATGGGGAGACCCAGTACTTC
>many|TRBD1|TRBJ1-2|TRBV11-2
CASSSTFGQGSFYTF
TGTGCCAGCAGCTCTACATTCGGACAGGGGTCGTTCTACACCTTC
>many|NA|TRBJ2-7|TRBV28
CASSLAGAYEQYF
TGTGCCAGCAGTTTAGCGGGCGCCTACGAGCAGTACTTC
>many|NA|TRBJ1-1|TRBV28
CASSHGTEGTEAFF
TGTGCCAGCAGTCATGGGACGGAGGGCACTGAAGCTTTCTTT
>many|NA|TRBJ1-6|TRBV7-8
CASSLGTRGVNNSPLHF
TGTGCCAGCAGCTTAGGGACTCGCGGGGTGAATAATTCACCCCTCCACTTT
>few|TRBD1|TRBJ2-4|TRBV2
CASRGDREAKNIQYF
TGTGCCAGCAGGGGGGACAGGGAAGCCAAAAACATTCAGTACTTC
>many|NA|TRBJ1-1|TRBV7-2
CASSLITGENTEAFF
TGTGCCAGCAGCTTAATTACGGGGGAAAACACTGAAGCTTTCTTT
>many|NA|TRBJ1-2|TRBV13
CASSFIITGYGYTF
TGTGCCAGCAGCTTCATTATTACAGGGTATGGCTACACCTTC
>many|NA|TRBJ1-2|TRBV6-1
CASSETPGHASDGYTF
TGTGCCAGCAGTGAAACTCCCGGACACGCTTCGGATGGCTACACCTTC
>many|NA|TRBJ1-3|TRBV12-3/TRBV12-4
CASSPRGTSSGNTIYF
TGTGCCAGCAGCCCACGGGGTACCAGCTCTGGAAACACCATATATTTT
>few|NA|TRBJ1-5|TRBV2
CASSETGQGQPQHF
TGTGCCAGCAGTGAAACAGGGCAGGGACAGCCCCAGCATTTT
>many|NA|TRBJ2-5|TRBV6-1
CASSGLRRGEREGTQYF
TGTGCCAGCAGTGGCCTACGGAGGGGCGAGAGGGAAGGGACCCAGTACTTC
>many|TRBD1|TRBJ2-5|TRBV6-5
CASSYGTGETQYF
TGCGCCAGCAGCTACGGGACAGGAGAGACCCAGTACTTC
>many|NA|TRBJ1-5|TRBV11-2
CASSASADQSQHF
TGTGCCAGCAGCGCCTCCGCGGACCAGTCCCAGCATTTT
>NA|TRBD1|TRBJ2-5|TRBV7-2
CASSLVAGQERETQYF
TGTGCCAGCAGCCTAGTGGCGGGACAGGAAAGGGAGACCCAGTACTTC
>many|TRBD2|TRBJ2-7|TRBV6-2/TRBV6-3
CASSTTSPVPYEQYF
TGTGCCAGCAGTACGACTAGCCCTGTACCCTACGAGCAGTACTTC
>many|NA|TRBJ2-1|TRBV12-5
CASGLVGGANNEQFF
TGTGCTAGTGGTTTGGTAGGTGGAGCAAACAATGAGCAGTTCTTC
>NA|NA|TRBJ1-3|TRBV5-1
CASSRGQSGNTIYF
TGCGCCAGCAGCCGAGGACAGTCCGGAAACACCATATATTTT
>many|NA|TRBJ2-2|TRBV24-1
CATSDLRESGELFF
TGTGCCACCAGTGATTTACGGGAATCCGGGGAGCTGTTTTTT
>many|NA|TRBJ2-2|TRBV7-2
CASSFAGTNTGELFF
TGTGCCAGCAGCTTTGCAGGGACGAACACCGGGGAGCTGTTTTTT
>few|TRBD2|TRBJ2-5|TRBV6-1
CASSETVGGGRETQYF
TGTGCCAGCAGTGAGACCGTCGGGGGGGGCAGGGAGACCCAGTACTTC
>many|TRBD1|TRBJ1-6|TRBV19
CASTGTGSSYSPLHF
TGTGCCAGTACCGGGACAGGGAGTTCGTATTCACCCCTCCACTTT
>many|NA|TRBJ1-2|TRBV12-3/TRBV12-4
CASSPDGVLDRGYTF
TGTGCCAGCAGTCCTGACGGGGTTCTGGATAGGGGCTACACCTTC
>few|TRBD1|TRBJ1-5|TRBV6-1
CASRKEGAGNQPQHF
TGTGCCAGCAGGAAAGAGGGGGCGGGTAATCAGCCCCAGCATTTT
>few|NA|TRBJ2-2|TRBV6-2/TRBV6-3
CASSYRTHSGDNTGELFF
TGTGCCAGCAGTTATCGGACCCATAGCGGAGATAACACCGGGGAGCTGTTTTTT
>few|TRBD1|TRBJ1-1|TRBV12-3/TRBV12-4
CASSPHRGTEAFF
TGTGCCAGCAGTCCTCACAGGGGAACTGAAGCTTTCTTT
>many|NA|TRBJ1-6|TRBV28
CASSTPRTADSPLHF
TGTGCCAGCAGTACTCCCAGGACGGCCGATTCACCCCTCCACTTT
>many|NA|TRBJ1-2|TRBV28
CASSLYRSHYGYTF
TGTGCCAGCAGTTTATACAGGAGCCACTATGGCTACACCTTC
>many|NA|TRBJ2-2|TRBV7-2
CASSIQRGGELFF
TGTGCCAGCAGCATACAGAGGGGCGGGGAGCTGTTTTTT
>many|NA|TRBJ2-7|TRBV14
CASSHQNSYYEQYF
TGTGCCAGCAGCCATCAGAACAGCTACTACGAGCAGTACTTC
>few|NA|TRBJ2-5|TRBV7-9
CASSLMEMYQETQYF
TGTGCCAGCAGCCTAATGGAAATGTACCAAGAGACCCAGTACTTC
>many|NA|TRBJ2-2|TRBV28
CASSFQSAGFTGELFF
TGTGCCAGCAGTTTCCAGTCGGCGGGATTCACCGGGGAGCTGTTTTTT
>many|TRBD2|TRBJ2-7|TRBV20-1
CSAREGTRLAGGPRPEQYF
TGCAGTGCTAGAGAAGGGACGAGACTAGCGGGAGGGCCAAGGCCCGAGCAGTACTTC
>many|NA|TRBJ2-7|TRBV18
CASSPGRYEQYF
TGTGCCAGCAGTCCTGGACGCTACGAGCAGTACTTC
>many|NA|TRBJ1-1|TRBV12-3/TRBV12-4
CASSPTGQYSTEAFF
TGTGCCAGCAGTCCGACCGGACAGTACAGCACTGAAGCTTTCTTT
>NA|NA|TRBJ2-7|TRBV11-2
CASSLDMWNSGLEQYF
TGTGCCAGCAGCTTAGATATGTGGAACTCGGGTCTAGAGCAGTACTTC
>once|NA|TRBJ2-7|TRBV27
CASSQGRMSYEQYF
TGTGCCAGCAGTCAGGGACGGATGTCCTACGAGCAGTACTTC
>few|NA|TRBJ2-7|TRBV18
CASSPPTSLHEQYF
TGTGCCAGCTCACCACCAACTAGCCTACACGAGCAGTACTTC
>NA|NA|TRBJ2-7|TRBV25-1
CASSEIGKYEQYF
TGTGCCAGCAGTGAAATCGGAAAATACGAGCAGTACTTC
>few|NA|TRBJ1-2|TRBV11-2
CASSSRLNYGYTF
TGTGCCAGCAGCTCCAGATTAAACTATGGCTACACCTTC
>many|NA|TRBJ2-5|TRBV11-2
CASSLGLSPGRETQYF
TGTGCCAGCAGCTTAGGTTTATCCCCGGGGCGAGAGACCCAGTACTTC
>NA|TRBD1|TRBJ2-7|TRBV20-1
CSARETGGREQYF
TGCAGTGCTAGAGAGACAGGGGGACGGGAGCAGTACTTC
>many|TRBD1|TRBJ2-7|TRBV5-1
CASSLEGGPYEQYF
TGCGCCAGCAGCTTGGAAGGGGGCCCCTACGAGCAGTACTTC
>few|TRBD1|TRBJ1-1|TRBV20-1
CSVTQGAGTEAFF
TGCAGTGTTACCCAGGGGGCCGGCACTGAAGCTTTCTTT
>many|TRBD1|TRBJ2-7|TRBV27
CASSFGQGALYEQYF
TGTGCCAGCAGTTTCGGGCAGGGGGCTCTATACGAGCAGTACTTC
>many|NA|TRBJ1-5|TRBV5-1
CASSLEGSNQPQHF
TGTGCCAGCAGTTTAGAGGGTAGCAATCAGCCCCAGCATTTT
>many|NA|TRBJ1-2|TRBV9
CASSASRPNTIYGYTF
TGTGCCAGCAGCGCTTCCAGACCGAATACCATCTATGGCTACACCTTC